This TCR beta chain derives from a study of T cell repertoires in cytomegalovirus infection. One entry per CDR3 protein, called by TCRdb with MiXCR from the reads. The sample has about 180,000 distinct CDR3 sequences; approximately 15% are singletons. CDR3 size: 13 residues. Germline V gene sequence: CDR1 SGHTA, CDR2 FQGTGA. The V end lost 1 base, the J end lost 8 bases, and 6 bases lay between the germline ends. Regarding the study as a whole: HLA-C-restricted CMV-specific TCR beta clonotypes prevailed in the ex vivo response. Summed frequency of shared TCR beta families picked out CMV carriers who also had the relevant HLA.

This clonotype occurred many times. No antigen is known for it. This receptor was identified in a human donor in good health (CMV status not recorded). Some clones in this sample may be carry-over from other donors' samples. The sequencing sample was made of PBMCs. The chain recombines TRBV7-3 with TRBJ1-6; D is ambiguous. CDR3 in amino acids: CASSLSRDSPLHF. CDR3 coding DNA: TGTGCCAGCAGCTTAAGCCGGGATTCACCCCTCCACTTT.